Listed below are T cell receptor beta chains from one sample, sequenced in a study of T cell responses to AZD1222 COVID-19 vaccine. The assay was immunoSEQ multiplex PCR, and TCRdb's table has in-frame clones only and misses some. The sample consists of just under 35,000 clones, 75% to 90% of them appearing once. The sequencing here drew on peripheral blood, taken on day 0 of AZD1222 vaccination. The receptors were gathered from an adult in good health. CDR3s include the opening cysteine and the closing phenylalanine or tryptophan. The order of the fields is J gene, clone size, V gene, D gene, CDR3 DNA, CDR3 protein. The D gene is left open where the match is weak. Only some rows state a clone size, as once, few, many or a class for expanded clones.

TRBJ1-5 few TRBV28 NA TGTGCCAGCGGTCCGGGACAAAATCAGCCCCAGCATTTT CASGPGQNQPQHF
TRBJ1-2 once TRBV28 TRBD1 TGTGCCAGCAGTCCAACAGGGGGCTCGGTCTATGGCTACACCTTC CASSPTGGSVYGYTF
TRBJ1-2 NA TRBV18 NA TGTGCCAGCTCACAAGACCCTAACTATGGCTACACCTTC CASSQDPNYGYTF
TRBJ1-4 NA TRBV2 NA TGTGCCAGCAGCGATCGTGGGGGGAAACTGTTTTTT CASSDRGGKLFF
TRBJ2-2 once TRBV18 NA TGTGCCAGCTCACCACGGCAGGGAACCGGGGAGCTGTTTTTT CASSPRQGTGELFF
TRBJ2-1 NA TRBV5-4 NA TGTGCCAGCAGCCTAGGACAGAATGAGCAGTTCTTC CASSLGQNEQFF
TRBJ2-2 NA TRBV9 NA TGTGCCAGCAGCGTACAGGGGAACACCGGGGAGCTGTTTTTT CASSVQGNTGELFF
TRBJ1-2 NA TRBV7-9 NA TGTGCCAGCAGCTTAGGGACAAACTATGGCTACACCTTC CASSLGTNYGYTF
TRBJ1-5 NA TRBV27 NA TGTGCCAGCAGGCGAAGGGGCGGCAATCAGCCCCAGCATTTT CASRRRGGNQPQHF
TRBJ1-2 NA TRBV27 NA TGTGCCAGCAGTTTTAGAACAGGCGCGGATGGCTACACCTTC CASSFRTGADGYTF